These T cell receptor beta chains were read from a single sample in a study of beta chain features in type 1 diabetes. Assay used: immunoSEQ multiplex PCR; TCRdb lists only in-frame clones, some missing. The sample carries 300,000 to 350,000 clones, around an eighth recorded once. The sequenced sample was naive CD4+ T cells from blood. The receptors derive from a woman younger than 30 with type 1 diabetes. Each CDR3 is given with its conserved first and last residue. A D gene is named only where the DNA matches it firmly. Only some rows state a clone size, as once, few, many or a class for expanded clones.

few | TRBJ2-7 | TRBD2 | TRBV2 | CASRLIGGGPYEQYF | TGTGCCAGCCGACTGATTGGGGGGGGTCCCTACGAGCAGTACTTC
once | TRBJ2-2 | TRBD2 | TRBV5-1 | CASSFGLGGTGELFF | TGCGCCAGCAGCTTCGGACTGGGGGGGACCGGGGAGCTGTTTTTT
. | TRBJ2-7 | TRBD2 | TRBV28 | CASISGRERLYEQYF | TGTGCCAGCATCTCGGGGCGGGAGCGACTGTACGAGCAGTACTTC
few | TRBJ1-2 | TRBD1 | TRBV15 | CATSRDPRTQTGGYTF | TGTGCCACCAGCAGAGATCCGCGTACCCAGACAGGGGGCTACACCTTC
. | TRBJ1-3 | . | TRBV15 | CATSRAGTGSGNTIYF | TGTGCCACCAGCAGAGCCGGCACAGGCTCTGGAAACACCATATATTTT
few | TRBJ1-2 | TRBD1 | TRBV27 | CASSLTGLYGYTF | TGTGCCAGCAGTTTGACAGGGCTCTATGGCTACACCTTC
few | TRBJ2-1 | TRBD2 | TRBV14 | CASSPLAGGINEQFF | TGTGCCAGCAGCCCTCTAGCGGGAGGGATCAATGAGCAGTTCTTC
. | TRBJ1-2 | . | TRBV2 | CASSEGAGGYTF | TGTGCCAGCAGTGAGGGGGCGGGTGGCTACACCTTC
few | TRBJ2-7 | . | TRBV30 | CAWTGGREQVEQYF | TGTGCCTGGACGGGTGGCAGGGAACAGGTCGAGCAGTACTTC
few | TRBJ1-2 | . | TRBV19 | CASSRGINYGYTF | TGTGCCAGTAGTCGGGGGATTAACTATGGCTACACCTTC
. | TRBJ1-1 | . | TRBV30 | CAWSVDSNTEAFF | TGTGCCTGGAGTGTCGACAGTAACACTGAAGCTTTCTTT
few | TRBJ2-3 | . | TRBV6-5 | CASSYGTSSDTQYF | TGTGCCAGCAGTTATGGGACATCCTCAGATACGCAGTATTTT
few | TRBJ2-3 | . | TRBV5-1 | CASSLEPTGTDTQYF | TGCGCCAGCAGCTTGGAGCCTACTGGTACAGATACGCAGTATTTT
few | TRBJ2-3 | TRBD1 | TRBV5-1 | CASSPTGGDTDTQYF | TGCGCCAGCAGCCCGACAGGGGGAGACACAGATACGCAGTATTTT
few | TRBJ2-2 | . | TRBV5-6 | CASSSDLPGELFF | TGTGCCAGCAGCTCGGACTTACCCGGGGAGCTGTTTTTT
few | TRBJ2-7 | . | TRBV28 | CASSIDRNEQYF | TGTGCCAGCAGCATTGACAGAAACGAGCAGTACTTC
few | TRBJ2-1 | TRBD2 | TRBV7-9 | CASSLRTSVYEQFF | TGTGCCAGCAGCTTACGTACTAGCGTATATGAGCAGTTCTTC
few | TRBJ2-7 | . | TRBV28 | CASSLSSVSSYEQYF | TGTGCCAGCAGTTTGAGCAGCGTAAGCTCCTACGAGCAGTACTTC
few | TRBJ2-7 | TRBD1 | TRBV18 | CASSPLQGVPHEQYF | TGTGCCAGCTCACCTCTTCAGGGGGTTCCCCACGAGCAGTACTTC
. | TRBJ2-1 | . | TRBV10-3 | CAISESGGPSYNEQFF | TGTGCCATCAGTGAGTCGGGGGGGCCCTCCTACAATGAGCAGTTCTTC
. | TRBJ2-4 | TRBD2 | TRBV7-2 | CASSRTSGSIHIQYF | TGTGCCAGCAGCCGGACTAGCGGGAGTATCCACATTCAGTACTTC
. | TRBJ1-1 | . | TRBV7-9 | CASSLLSGDTEAFF | TGTGCCAGCAGCTTACTTTCAGGGGACACTGAAGCTTTCTTT
. | TRBJ2-5 | TRBD1 | TRBV6-6 | CASSQTGAAETQYF | TGTGCCAGCAGCCAGACAGGGGCCGCAGAGACCCAGTACTTC
few | TRBJ2-7 | TRBD2 | TRBV30 | CAWGLAGSSYEQYF | TGTGCCTGGGGACTAGCGGGGAGCTCCTACGAGCAGTACTTC
. | TRBJ1-2 | TRBD1 | TRBV29-1 | CSVPRDRGFEGGYTF | TGCAGCGTTCCCCGGGACAGGGGATTCGAGGGTGGCTACACCTTC
few | TRBJ2-1 | . | TRBV29-1 | CSVDRLQVNEQFF | TGCAGCGTTGACAGGCTCCAAGTCAATGAGCAGTTCTTC
few | TRBJ2-1 | TRBD2 | TRBV15 | CATQPGLAGAHEQFF | TGTGCCACTCAACCTGGACTAGCGGGAGCTCATGAGCAGTTCTTC
. | TRBJ2-1 | . | TRBV27 | CASSPLTSYNEQFF | TGTGCCAGCAGTCCTCTAACCTCATACAATGAGCAGTTCTTC
few | TRBJ1-5 | TRBD1 | TRBV4-2 | CASSLNPGGNQPQHF | TGTGCCAGCAGCCTAAATCCAGGGGGGAATCAGCCCCAGCATTTT
few | TRBJ2-2 | TRBD2 | TRBV7-9 | CASSPRLAGNTGELFF | TGTGCCAGCAGCCCAAGACTAGCGGGGAACACCGGGGAGCTGTTTTTT
once | TRBJ1-2 | TRBD1 | TRBV5-4 | CASSLRTGGGIYGYTF | TGTGCCAGCAGCCTCCGGACAGGAGGGGGGATATATGGCTACACCTTC
few | TRBJ2-5 | . | TRBV18 | CASSPKAGEETQYF | TGTGCCAGCTCACCGAAGGCAGGGGAAGAGACCCAGTACTTC
. | TRBJ1-2 | TRBD1 | TRBV30 | CAWMRGPNYGYTF | TGTGCCTGGATGAGGGGGCCTAACTATGGCTACACCTTC
. | TRBJ2-3 | . | TRBV15 | CATSRPSTDTQYF | TGTGCCACCAGCAGACCTAGCACAGATACGCAGTATTTT
. | TRBJ1-2 | . | TRBV5-6 | CASSPGERYGYTF | TGTGCCAGCAGCCCGGGGGAGAGGTATGGCTACACCTTC
. | TRBJ1-5 | . | TRBV6-6 | CASSSLGTQHF | TGTGCCAGCAGTTCCCTCGGGACCCAGCATTTT
. | TRBJ2-7 | TRBD1 | TRBV30 | CATDRGYEQYF | TGTGCCACGGACAGGGGCTACGAGCAGTACTTC
. | TRBJ2-2 | . | TRBV2 | CASSEIGTGPLNTGELFF | TGTGCCAGCAGTGAAATTGGTACTGGGCCCCTGAACACCGGGGAGCTGTTTTTT
few | TRBJ2-1 | . | TRBV2 | CASSEGPPGFKFF | TGTGCCAGCAGTGAAGGTCCTCCAGGGTTTAAGTTCTTC
. | TRBJ1-1 | . | TRBV2 | CASSDTGMNTEAFF | TGTGCCAGCAGTGATACGGGTATGAACACTGAAGCTTTCTTT
. | TRBJ2-1 | TRBD2 | TRBV30 | CAWSVDVGTSINEQFF | TGTGCCTGGAGTGTGGATGTTGGGACTAGCATCAATGAGCAGTTCTTC
. | TRBJ2-1 | TRBD2 | TRBV5-4 | CASSRGLAGPNEQFF | TGTGCCAGCAGCCGAGGACTAGCGGGCCCCAATGAGCAGTTCTTC
once | TRBJ2-7 | . | TRBV29-1 | CSVVLQAGPYEQYF | TGCAGCGTTGTTCTTCAGGCGGGCCCCTACGAGCAGTACTTC
. | TRBJ2-5 | TRBD2 | TRBV7-9 | CASSLGFLAGAETQYF | TGTGCCAGCAGCTTAGGGTTTCTAGCGGGAGCTGAGACCCAGTACTTC
. | TRBJ2-1 | TRBD2 | TRBV15 | CATSRLSTSGHNEQFF | TGTGCCACCAGCAGGCTTTCGACTAGCGGGCACAATGAGCAGTTCTTC
. | TRBJ2-3 | TRBD1 | TRBV9 | CASSGRTGVTDTQYF | TGTGCCAGCAGCGGCCGGACAGGGGTCACAGATACGCAGTATTTT
few | TRBJ2-1 | TRBD1 | TRBV30 | CAWSGQGVVLFF | TGTGCCTGGAGTGGACAGGGGGTTGTATTATTCTTC
few | TRBJ2-1 | . | TRBV5-6 | CASSFRGNEQFF | TGTGCCAGCAGCTTCAGGGGAAATGAGCAGTTCTTC
. | TRBJ2-3 | . | TRBV2 | CASSEGGADTQYF | TGTGCCAGCAGTGAAGGGGGCGCAGATACGCAGTATTTT
few | TRBJ2-3 | TRBD2 | TRBV4-3 | CASSQDWAGRASSTDTQYF | TGCGCCAGCAGCCAAGACTGGGCCGGGAGGGCCTCGAGCACAGATACGCAGTATTTT
few | TRBJ2-1 | TRBD2 | TRBV7-9 | CASSAQLAGKHNEQFF | TGTGCCAGCAGCGCCCAACTAGCGGGTAAACACAATGAGCAGTTCTTC
few | TRBJ2-5 | TRBD1 | TRBV30 | CAWVDRVQETQYF | TGTGCCTGGGTTGACAGGGTCCAAGAGACCCAGTACTTC
. | TRBJ1-4 | TRBD1 | TRBV9 | CASSKQGANAEKLFF | TGTGCCAGCAGCAAACAGGGGGCGAACGCTGAAAAACTGTTTTTT